The 10 T cell receptor beta chains presented below share a single source sample, sequenced in a study of blood T cell repertoires in COVID-19. This table comes from immunoSEQ multiplex PCR, and its TCRdb copy is limited to in-frame clones, with some not included. The table records hundreds of thousands of clones, almost 90% of them present only once. The sequenced sample was peripheral blood. The receptors come from a woman in her 70s with COVID-19, enrolled during active disease.

This clone has only one observation. The chain combines TRBV19 with TRBJ1-6; D remains ambiguous. CDR3 length: 16 amino acids. CDR1 is LNHDA and CDR2 is SQIVND in the germline V gene (reference sequence). Trimming left V 1 base short and J 10 bases short, with 17 bases between. The DNA for the CDR3 is TGTGCCAGTAGTATAGGCGACAAGACGTACGTGTCACCCCTCCACTTT. Encoded protein: CASSIGDKTYVSPLHF. Based on the CDR3 plus reference TRBV19 and TRBJ1-6, the full variable domain is DGGITQSPKYLFRKEGQNVTLSCEQNLNHDAMYWYRQDPGQGLRLIYYSQIVNDFQKGDIAEGYSVSREKKESFPLTVTSAQKNPTAFYLCASSIGDKTYVSPLHFGNGTRLTVT.

The chain employs TRBV24-1 and TRBJ2-5; 8 positions agree with TRBD1. Germline CDR1 KGHDR, CDR2 SFDVKD. The CDR3 consists of 13 residues. With V trimmed by 7 bases and J by 6 bases, 6 bases remained unmatched. The DNA of the CDR3 is TGTGCCACCAGCCACAGGGGGACAAAGACCCAGTACTTC. Its protein product is CATSHRGTKTQYF.

This rearrangement joins TRBV3-1 (or the pseudogene TRBV3-2) to TRBJ1-1, with a weak D call TRBD1 (5 bases). This CDR3 is built from 15 residues. V was clipped by 6 bases and J by 0 bases, with 14 bases between them. Germline values: CDR1 LGHDT, CDR2 YNNKEL (reference sequence). The CDR3 loop is CASRPAGGVNTEAFF. CDR3 DNA: TGTGCCAGCAGACCCGCGGGGGGGGTGAACACTGAAGCTTTCTTT.

This clone appeared a single time. The chain employs TRBV27 and TRBJ1-1, with 9 bases identical to TRBD1. CDR1 MNHEY and CDR2 SMNVEV come from the germline V gene (reference sequence). V lost 9 bases to trimming and J lost 5 bases; unmatched junction nucleotides: 13. This CDR3 contains 15 residues. For the CDR3, the DNA is TGTGCCAGTTACCGGGACAGGGACAAGGGTACTGAAGCTTTCTTT. Its protein product is CASYRDRDKGTEAFF.

This clone has more than one count but fewer than ten. In DNA, the CDR3 is TGTGCCAGCAGTGGGGACAGGACCCTACAAGAGACCCAGTACTTC. This translates into CASSGDRTLQETQYF. This chain connects TRBV2 to TRBJ2-5, with 8 positions matching TRBD1. V was pared by 4 bases and J by 2 bases, with 6 bases of the junction left unmatched. This CDR3 region has 15 residues. Germline V gene lookup returns CDR1 SNHLY and CDR2 FYNNEI.

This clone was detected once. The CDR3 DNA reads TGTGCCACCTCCCTCGACAGGTCGTGGGAGCAGTACTTC. Translated: CATSLDRSWEQYF. This chain connects TRBV24-1 to TRBJ2-7, with D maybe TRBD1 (6 bases). The CDR3 consists of 13 residues. Trimming left V 9 bases short and J 7 bases short, with 18 bases between. Germline V gene lookup returns CDR1 KGHDR and CDR2 SFDVKD.

The chain couples TRBV11-3 to TRBJ2-1; a weak D match, TRBD2 (5 bases). The CDR3 extends over 14 amino acids. The germline V gene has CDR1 SGHNT and CDR2 YENEEA. Trimming removed 5 bases at V and 6 bases at J, with 14 bases between. The chain's CDR3 is CASSPARGSNEQFF. The CDR3 nucleotides read TGTGCCAGCAGCCCCGCCCGGGGTAGCAATGAGCAGTTCTTC.

This clone was seen just once. As DNA, the CDR3 is TGTGCCAGCAGCTCTCAGGGGGCCGGGGCCAACGTCCTGACTTTC. It codes for CASSSQGAGANVLTF. V is TRBV5-6 and J is TRBJ2-6; 8 positions match TRBD1. The CDR3 spans 15 residues. The V gene end was trimmed by 3 bases and the J gene end by 4 bases; junction bases not matched to a gene: 3. From germline, CDR1 is SGHDT and CDR2 YYEEEE.

The rearrangement joins TRBV5-6 to TRBJ1-5; tentatively, D is TRBD1 (5 bases). Germline V CDR1 and CDR2: SGHDT, YYEEEE. The CDR3 loop spans 16 amino acids. Trimming removed 2 bases from V and 4 bases from J, with 16 bases in between. The CDR3, as DNA: TGTGCCAGCAGCTTCCTCGGGGGGTCAGAGAATCAGCCCCAGCATTTT. It translates to CASSFLGGSENQPQHF.

V usage is TRBV5-6 and J usage is TRBJ2-2, with 8 bases aligning to TRBD2. Germline CDR1 reads SGHDT; CDR2 reads YYEEEE. Losses at the gene ends were 4 bases for V and 4 bases for J; bases not matched to a gene: 3. The CDR3 consists of 14 residues. The CDR3 coding sequence is TGTGCCAGCAGCCTCGGGGGGGTCACCGGGGAGCTGTTTTTT. Its translation is CASSLGGVTGELFF.